This T cell receptor beta chain was recorded in a study of response to subunit inactivated influenza vaccine. TCRdb re-called the RT-PCR reads with MiXCR, one entry per CDR3 protein. The sample contains 650,000 to 800,000 distinct CDR3 sequences, 15% to 20% of which appear only once. Study-level results: Each seasonal flu vaccination may recruit only limited new T cells, authors suggested.

Many counts were recorded for this clonotype. Its matching antigen is unknown. The CDR3 covers 15 residues. CDR1 and CDR2 (germline): SGHTA, FQGNSA. V lost 0 bases to trimming and J lost 8 bases; unmatched junction nucleotides: 4. This sequence originates from a man between 45 and 60 years old who received an inactivated influenza vaccine. V and J are TRBV7-2 and TRBJ2-1, with 10 bases fitting TRBD2. Sequencing used PBMCs from blood, obtained 5 to 6 days after vaccination. This CDR3 reads CASSLAQTSGYEQFF. CDR3 bases: TGTGCCAGCAGCTTAGCACAGACTAGCGGGTATGAGCAGTTCTTC.